This T cell receptor beta chain appears in the sequencing data of a study of T cell responses to AZD1222 COVID-19 vaccine (dated by TCRdb to the early 2020s). Study-wide context: AZD1222 recipients with second doses at about 4 weeks or about 12 weeks were pooled, because spike-specific TCR depth and breadth did not differ between schedules. Trial participants were enrolled into age subgroups of 18-55, 56-69 and 70-plus years, which contained about 160, 30 and 59 TCR-sequenced participants, respectively. TCR sequencing was performed for 233 trial participants, of whom about 200 were given two doses of AZD1222 and around 25 were given two doses of MenACWY control vaccine. The full study reports these points: In the small 56-69-year group, the increase in depth fell short of significance, most likely because of low power. Reportedly, close to half of the unique spike-specific TCRs recognized epitopes lying outside the regions that are mutated in the B.1.351 and B.1.1.7 variants. Because no day 14 peak-response samples were available, repertoires were characterized only after the peak T cell response. Conclusions about previously exposed vaccinees are limited, since just five to seven AZD1222 recipients were seropositive for SARS-CoV-2 at baseline. Participants were mostly white British, with more females than males. The authors suggested clonal diversity may have been underestimated. After two AZD1222 doses, spike-specific TCR breadth and depth were significantly higher than at day 0 and than in MenACWY recipients. CD4 TCRs associated with the vaccine covered the entire spike protein, and the dominant responses were in regions 160-218 and 743-854.

The CDR3 regions of human TCRbeta chains were subjected to immunosequencing. The study's own analysis went as follows. TCRs in the repertoires were compared against a reference library of SARS-CoV-2-specific TCRs that had been generated with the MIRA antigen-specificity platform. Breadth was defined as the fraction of unique TCRs that were SARS-CoV-2-associated, and depth was defined as the fraction of total T cells that were SARS-CoV-2-associated. Using the MIRA data, each spike-specific TCR was assigned both to the spike region to which the TCR was reactive and to a CD4 or CD8 class. Log10-transformed breadth and depth values were compared by one-way ANOVA with Sidak's multiple comparisons tests. TCRdb re-hosts the immuneACCESS table, in-frame sequences only. Its copies lack some clones; in the studies checked, an unresolved V gene accounts for under half of them, and the cause for the rest is not known. The V and J calls and clone size are taken from that table; D and trimming were inferred from the DNA. This sample is represented by roughly 120,000 clones; around 90% of them were singletons. The top ten clonotypes cover approximately 8.4% of the sample.

The germline V gene supplies CDR1 SGHNT and CDR2 YENEEA. The CDR3, cysteine through phenylalanine, is 18 amino acids long. The DNA shown is the 54-base CDR3, in frame from base 1. Trimming costs V 5 bases and J 2 bases, and their ends lie 24 bases apart. For this clone: Its recognized antigen is unknown. The sample holds no much larger clone one base away, and base qualities are not on file.

The time point tag for this specimen amounts to: baseline before first vaccination. Vaccinee samples came from UK trials COV001 and COV002, including a single-blind randomized controlled phase 2/3 trial of AZD1222 (ChAdOx1 nCoV-19) in healthy adults. For TCRbeta chain sequencing, PBMC samples from trial participants were taken at day 0 and at day 28 after the second dose. Material: peripheral blood, obtained on day 0 of AZD1222 vaccination. This chain joins TRBV11-3 to TRBJ1-1; no D segment can be confidently identified. The sequence came from an adult in good health. The CDR3 loop reads CASSPDQRENGENTEAFF. The bases are TGTGCCAGCAGCCCTGACCAAAGGGAGAATGGCGAAAACACTGAAGCTTTCTTT.